The 18 T cell receptor beta chains given below trace back to one sample, sequenced in a study of T-cell memory formation after mild COVID-19. TCRdb recomputed calls from the 5' RACE reads with MiXCR, one row per CDR3 protein. Of over 45,000 distinct CDR3 sequences in the sample, approximately 9% were seen once. Sequences were obtained from PBMCs or a T cell subset sorted from them (not recorded which). Every receptor here comes from an adult woman who had mild COVID-19 (a few samples of this study predate the infection). Cell type and time point are not known.

This clonotype has more than one count but fewer than ten. The chain recombines TRBV6-5 with TRBJ1-1, with TRBD1 as a possible D gene (5 bases). The CDR3 covers 15 residues. In germline, CDR1 is MNHEY, CDR2 SVGAGI. The germline V and J ends were trimmed by 0 bases and 2 bases, with 10 bases remaining between them. The DNA of the CDR3 is TGTGCCAGCAGTTACTCGAGAAGGGGAAACACTGAAGCTTTCTTT. It translates to CASSYSRRGNTEAFF.

As for this clonotype: Given a much more abundant clone one base away, this may be a read error. The chain recombines TRBV4-3 with TRBJ2-7, with TRBD1 identical over 8 bases. CDR3 length: 16 amino acids. Germline V gene sequence: CDR1 LGHNA, CDR2 YSLEER. The J segment lost 2 bases and the V segment lost 3 bases, leaving 9 bases of the junction unmatched. The CDR3 coding sequence is TGCGCCAGCAGCCATTCCGAGACAGGGGAGGCCTACGAGCAGTACTTC. It yields the protein CASSHSETGEAYEQYF.

This clonotype was counted many times. The chain carries TRBV21-1 and TRBJ2-2; TRBD1, the D gene given by the table, was not confirmed from the DNA. TRBV21-1 is annotated as a pseudogene. CDR3 length: 15 amino acids. The CDR3 here is CASSKFGARGGELFF. CDR3 bases: TGTGCCAGCAGCAAATTTGGGGCGCGGGGCGGGGAGCTGTTTTTT.

This clonotype showed up many times. The chain couples TRBV15 to TRBJ2-7; the match to TRBD2 covers 14 bases. CDR3 length: 16 amino acids. CDR1 LNHNV and CDR2 YYDKDF come from the germline V gene (reference sequence). The V gene end was trimmed by 1 base and the J gene end by 4 bases; junction bases not matched to a gene: 3. CDR3 loop: CATSRGRLAGGYEQYF. CDR3 in DNA: TGTGCCACCAGCAGAGGAAGACTAGCGGGAGGGTACGAGCAGTACTTC.

This chain connects TRBV24-1 to TRBJ2-1; 13 positions match TRBD2. Per the germline V gene, CDR1 is KGHDR and CDR2 is SFDVKD. CDR3 size: 16 residues. V trimming: 3 bases; J trimming: 8 bases; junction bases outside the gene matches: 6. CDR3 residues: CATSDPTSGRLDEQFF. CDR3 DNA sequence: TGTGCCACCAGTGATCCGACTAGCGGGAGGTTGGATGAGCAGTTCTTC.

The DNA for the CDR3 is TGTGCCAGCAGCCAACCATTGGGAAGGGGCACAGATACGCAGTATTTT. It encodes CASSQPLGRGTDTQYF. The chain combines TRBV7-2 with TRBJ2-3; D gene ambiguous. Germline loops: CDR1 SGHTA, CDR2 FQGNSA. This CDR3 is 16 amino acids long. The V and J ends lost 5 bases and 1 base respectively, with 16 bases between them.

The chain is built from TRBV28 and TRBJ2-7; D ambiguous. CDR3 length equals 13 residues. The V and J ends lost 4 bases and 7 bases respectively, with 14 bases between them. Germline V CDR1 and CDR2: MDHEN, SYDVKM. CDR3 protein: CASSSRPRVEQYF. The CDR3 nucleotides read TGTGCCAGCAGTTCCCGCCCTCGAGTAGAGCAGTACTTC.

The chain links TRBV4-1 to TRBJ2-5; D is unresolved. The CDR3 is 14 residues long. V was clipped by 1 base and J by 1 base, with 7 bases between them. Germline V gives CDR1 MGHRA, CDR2 YSYEKL. The CDR3 bases are TGCGCCAGCAGCCAAGTCGAGTTCCAAGAGACCCAGTACTTC. The encoded protein is CASSQVEFQETQYF.

The V call is TRBV7-2, the J call TRBJ2-3; no firm D call. Germline CDR1 SGHTA, CDR2 FQGNSA. Trimming removed 5 bases at V and 2 bases at J, with 8 bases between. The CDR3 is 13 residues long. The CDR3 loop is CASSPRTTDTQYF. The CDR3 DNA reads as TGTGCCAGCAGCCCCCGGACCACAGATACGCAGTATTTT.

In its sample, this clonotype was seen a few times. The CDR3 loop is CASSLGGTGELFF. The DNA for the CDR3 is TGTGCCAGCAGCTTGGGGGGGACCGGGGAGCTGTTTTTT. The rearrangement joins TRBV5-4 to TRBJ2-2; D tentatively fits TRBD1 or TRBD2 (5 bases each). V shed 0 bases and J shed 5 bases, with 5 bases lying between them. CDR3 length: 13 amino acids. Germline V gene data show CDR1 as SGHNT and CDR2 as YYREEE (reference sequence).

V and J are TRBV20-1 and TRBJ1-1, with D unclear. The germline V and J ends were trimmed by 1 base and 3 bases, with 3 bases remaining between them. Germline V gene lookup returns CDR1 DFQATT and CDR2 SNEGSKA (reference sequence). CDR3 length: 11 residues. The CDR3 DNA reads TGCAGTGCTAGAGGGGACACTGAAGCTTTCTTT. Protein sequence: CSARGDTEAFF.

CDR3 in DNA: TGTGCCAGCAGCCAGCCTAATGGACAGTCCAACTATGGCTACACCTTC. Translating it yields CASSQPNGQSNYGYTF. The chain carries TRBV4-2 and TRBJ1-2; maybe TRBD1 (6 bases). The CDR3 is made up of 16 amino acids. V lost 3 bases to trimming and J lost 2 bases, with 16 bases between them. Germline CDR1 LGHNA, CDR2 YNFKEQ.

This chain connects TRBV29-1 to TRBJ2-5; 8 bases agree with TRBD2. The length of the CDR3 is 14 residues. Germline values: CDR1 SQVTM, CDR2 ANQGSEA. V gave up 6 bases and J gave up 4 bases; unmatched junction bases: 10. The CDR3 coding sequence is TGCAGCGTCGTGGGGGTTCGGGGGGGAGAGACCCAGTACTTC. This translates into CSVVGVRGGETQYF.

This chain links TRBV4-1 with TRBJ2-3, with TRBD1 as a possible D gene (8 bases). Trimming took 4 bases from V and 4 from J, leaving 15 bases between them. This CDR3 is 15 amino acids long. Germline V gene lookup returns CDR1 MGHRA and CDR2 YSYEKL. The CDR3 DNA is TGCGCCAGCAGCCCCGACAGGGGAGGGTCAGATACGCAGTATTTT. Translation: CASSPDRGGSDTQYF.

This clonotype was observed at least ten times. The chain couples TRBV7-2 to TRBJ2-3; the D is unclear. V was shortened by 0 bases and J by 4 bases, with 5 bases between the two germline ends. There are 13 residues in the CDR3. CDR1 SGHTA and CDR2 FQGNSA come from the germline V gene. The CDR3 DNA sequence: TGTGCCAGCAGCTTAGCTAGGTCAGATACGCAGTATTTT. It translates to CASSLARSDTQYF.

The V and J genes are TRBV5-4 and TRBJ2-5, with D possibly being TRBD1 (6 bases). The V end was cut by 5 bases, the J end by 4 bases, with 12 bases between. CDR1 is SGHNT, CDR2 YYREEE, per germline (reference sequence). The CDR3 consists of 13 residues. The CDR3 sequence is CASSQGRGETQYF. As DNA, the CDR3 is TGTGCCAGCAGTCAGGGGCGCGGAGAGACCCAGTACTTC.

This clonotype was counted ten times or more. The V and J genes are TRBV20-1 and TRBJ1-4, with a possible D match to TRBD1 (6 bases). Trimming stripped 2 bases from V and 13 bases from J, with 11 bases between. Germline lookup yields CDR1 DFQATT and CDR2 SNEGSKA (reference sequence). The CDR3 has 11 residues. In DNA form, the CDR3 reads TGCAGTGCTAGATTGGAGGACAGACTGTTTTTT. It specifies CSARLEDRLFF.

Many counts were recorded for this clonotype. The CDR3 coding sequence is TGTGCCAGCAGCTTAGCATTGGCGTCAGCCTACAATGAGCAGTTCTTC. Translation: CASSLALASAYNEQFF. The genes are TRBV7-9 and TRBJ2-1, with D uncertain. Germline loops: CDR1 SEHNR, CDR2 FQNEAQ (reference sequence). The germline V and J ends were trimmed by 0 bases and 2 bases, with 11 bases remaining between them. The CDR3 sequence is 16 residues long.